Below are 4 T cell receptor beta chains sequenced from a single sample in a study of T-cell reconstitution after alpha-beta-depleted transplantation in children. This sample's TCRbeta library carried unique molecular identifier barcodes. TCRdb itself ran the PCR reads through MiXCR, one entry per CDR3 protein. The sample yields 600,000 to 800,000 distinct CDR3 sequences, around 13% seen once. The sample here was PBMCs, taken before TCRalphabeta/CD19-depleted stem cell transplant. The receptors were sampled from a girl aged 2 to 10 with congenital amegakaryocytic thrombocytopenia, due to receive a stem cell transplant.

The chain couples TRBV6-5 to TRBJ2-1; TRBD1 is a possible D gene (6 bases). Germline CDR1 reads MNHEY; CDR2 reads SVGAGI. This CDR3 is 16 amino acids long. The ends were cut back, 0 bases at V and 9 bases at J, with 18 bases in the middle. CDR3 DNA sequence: TGTGCCAGCAGTTACTCTCGTGGGGGCGGGCTGGGTGAGCAGTTCTTC. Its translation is CASSYSRGGGLGEQFF.

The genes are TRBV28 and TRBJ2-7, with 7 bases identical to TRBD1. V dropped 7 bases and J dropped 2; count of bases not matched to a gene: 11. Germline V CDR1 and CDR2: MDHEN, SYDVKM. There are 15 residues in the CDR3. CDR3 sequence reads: CASTPRTGRAYEQYF. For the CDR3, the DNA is TGTGCCAGCACCCCCCGGACAGGAAGGGCCTACGAGCAGTACTTC.

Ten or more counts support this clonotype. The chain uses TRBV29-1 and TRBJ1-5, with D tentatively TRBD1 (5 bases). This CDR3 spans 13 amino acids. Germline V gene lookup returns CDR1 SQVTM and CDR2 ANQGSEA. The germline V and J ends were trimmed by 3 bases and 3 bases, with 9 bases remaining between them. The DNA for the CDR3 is TGCAGCGTTGACGTCAGGGACAATCAGCCCCAGCATTTT. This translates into CSVDVRDNQPQHF.

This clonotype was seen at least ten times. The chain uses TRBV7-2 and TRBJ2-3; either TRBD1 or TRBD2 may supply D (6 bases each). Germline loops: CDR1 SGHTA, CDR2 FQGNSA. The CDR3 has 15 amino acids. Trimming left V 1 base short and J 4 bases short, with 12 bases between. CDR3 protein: CASSLVGGTSDTQYF. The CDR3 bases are TGTGCCAGCAGCTTAGTAGGAGGGACATCAGATACGCAGTATTTT.